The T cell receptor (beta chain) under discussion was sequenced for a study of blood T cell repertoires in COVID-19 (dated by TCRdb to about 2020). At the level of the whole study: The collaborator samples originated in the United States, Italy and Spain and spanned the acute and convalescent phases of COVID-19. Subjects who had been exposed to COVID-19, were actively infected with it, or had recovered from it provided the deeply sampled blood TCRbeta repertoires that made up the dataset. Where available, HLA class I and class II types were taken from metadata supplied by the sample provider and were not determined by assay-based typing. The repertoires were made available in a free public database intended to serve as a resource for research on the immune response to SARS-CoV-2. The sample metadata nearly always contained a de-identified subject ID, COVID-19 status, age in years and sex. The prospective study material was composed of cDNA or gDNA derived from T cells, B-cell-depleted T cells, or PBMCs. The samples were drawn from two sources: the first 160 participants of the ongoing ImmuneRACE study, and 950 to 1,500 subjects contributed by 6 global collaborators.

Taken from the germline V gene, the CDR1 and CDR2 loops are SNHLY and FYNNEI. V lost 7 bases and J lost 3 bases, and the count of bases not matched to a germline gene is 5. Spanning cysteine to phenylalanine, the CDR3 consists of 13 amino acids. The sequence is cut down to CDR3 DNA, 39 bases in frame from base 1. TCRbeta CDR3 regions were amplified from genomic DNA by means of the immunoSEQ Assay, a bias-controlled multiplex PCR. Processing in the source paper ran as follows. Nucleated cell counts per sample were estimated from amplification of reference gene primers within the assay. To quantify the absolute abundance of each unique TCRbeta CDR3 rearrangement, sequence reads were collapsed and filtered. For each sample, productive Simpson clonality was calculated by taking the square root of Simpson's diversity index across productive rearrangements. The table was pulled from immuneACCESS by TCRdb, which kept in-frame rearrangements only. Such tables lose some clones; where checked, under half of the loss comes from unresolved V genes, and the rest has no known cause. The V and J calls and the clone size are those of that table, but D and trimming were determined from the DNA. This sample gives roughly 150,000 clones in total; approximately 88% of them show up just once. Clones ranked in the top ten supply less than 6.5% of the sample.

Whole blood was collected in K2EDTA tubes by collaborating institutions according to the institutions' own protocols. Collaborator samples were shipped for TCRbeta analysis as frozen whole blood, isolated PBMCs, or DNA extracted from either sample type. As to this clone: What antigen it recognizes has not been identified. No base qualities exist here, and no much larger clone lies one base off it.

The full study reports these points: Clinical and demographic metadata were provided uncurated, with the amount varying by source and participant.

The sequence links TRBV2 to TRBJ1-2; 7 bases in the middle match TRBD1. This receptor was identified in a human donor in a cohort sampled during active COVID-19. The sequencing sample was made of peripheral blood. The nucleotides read TGTGCCAGCACTAAACAGGGGTACTATGGCTACACCTTC. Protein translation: CASTKQGYYGYTF. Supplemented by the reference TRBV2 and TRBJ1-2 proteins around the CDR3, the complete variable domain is EPEVTQTPSHQVTQMGQEVILRCVPISNHLYFYWYRQILGQKVEFLVSFYNNEISEKSEIFDDQFSVERPDGSNFTLKIRSTKLEDSAMYFCASTKQGYYGYTFGSGTRLTVV.